This T cell receptor beta chain was recovered during a study of T cell repertoires in cytomegalovirus infection. For the study at large: The authors used CMV epitopes that were HLA-C-restricted (recently identified) and HLA-B-restricted (well studied). Both a matching HLA type and CMV infection were indicated by public TCR beta signatures.

General study findings and limits: Dominant in the ex vivo response were TCR beta clonotypes restricted by HLA-C and specific for CMV.

Points on this clonotype: Its antigen is not identified.

The V and J ends lost 3 bases and 5 bases respectively, with 11 bases between them. The length of the CDR3 is 14 residues. TCRdb reprocessed the reads via MiXCR and lists one record per CDR3 protein. In the table there are about 830,000 distinct CDR3 sequences, roughly 33% of which are singletons. The specimen comprised cultured CD8+ T cells from PBMCs, sampled from culture after CMV antigen stimulation. This chain links TRBV12-3 or TRBV12-4 with TRBJ2-1; a possible D gene is TRBD1 (5 bases). The source is a human donor in good health (CMV status not recorded). Some clones in this sample may be carry-over from other donors' samples. The CDR3: CASSLVDINNEQFF. DNA for the CDR3: TGTGCCAGCAGTTTGGTGGACATAAACAATGAGCAGTTCTTC.